What follows describes a single T cell receptor beta chain. The data were obtained in a study of T cells in Graves' hyperthyroidism and ophthalmopathy. Study summary: Staff took peripheral blood when the initial diagnosis was made, before any treatment began.

CDR1 is SGHNT and CDR2 is YYREEE in the germline V gene (reference sequence). The CDR3 consists of 15 residues. J lost 5 bases, V lost 4 bases, and 8 bases had no gene match. Amplification yielded TCR beta CDR3 regions, with RNA transcripts as the source. A set of HTBI primers served as the primers for a first-round RT-PCR of the TCR CDR3. MiXCR was run by TCRdb on the multiplex PCR reads, yielding one entry per CDR3 protein. The sample contains under 300,000 distinct CDR3 sequences, 10% to 15% of which appear only once. It was uncontrolled infection, other autoimmune disease, pregnancy or lactation that excluded patients. Based on clinical symptoms, serum thyroxine and TRAb, thyroid ultrasound and orbital computed tomography, diagnoses were reached.

Sequencing was performed on blood. The origin of this receptor is a woman in her 30s with Graves' hyperthyroidism that later progressed to Graves' ophthalmopathy. The chain is built from TRBV5-4 and TRBJ1-1; 10 bases match TRBD1. CDR3 bases: TGTGCCAGCAGCATACTAGGGACAGGGGAGACTGAAGCTTTCTTT. It is translated as CASSILGTGETEAFF.